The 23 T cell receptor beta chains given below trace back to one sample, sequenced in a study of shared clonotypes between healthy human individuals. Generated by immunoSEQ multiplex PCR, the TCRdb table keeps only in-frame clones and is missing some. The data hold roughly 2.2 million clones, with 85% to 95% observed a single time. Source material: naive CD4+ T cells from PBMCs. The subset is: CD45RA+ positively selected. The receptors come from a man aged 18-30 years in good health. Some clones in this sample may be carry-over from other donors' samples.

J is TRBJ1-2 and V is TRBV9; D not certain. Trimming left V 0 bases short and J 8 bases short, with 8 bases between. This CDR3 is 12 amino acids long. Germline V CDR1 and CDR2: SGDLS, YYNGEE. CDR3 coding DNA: TGTGCCAGCAGCGTAGGTTGGAGGGGCTACACCTTC. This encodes CASSVGWRGYTF.

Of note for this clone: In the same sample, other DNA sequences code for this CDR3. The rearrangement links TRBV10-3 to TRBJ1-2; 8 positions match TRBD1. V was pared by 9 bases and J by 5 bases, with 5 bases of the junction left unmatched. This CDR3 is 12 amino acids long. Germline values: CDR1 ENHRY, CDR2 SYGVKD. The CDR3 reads CAIGQGDYGYTF. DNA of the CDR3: TGTGCCATAGGACAGGGAGATTATGGCTACACCTTC.

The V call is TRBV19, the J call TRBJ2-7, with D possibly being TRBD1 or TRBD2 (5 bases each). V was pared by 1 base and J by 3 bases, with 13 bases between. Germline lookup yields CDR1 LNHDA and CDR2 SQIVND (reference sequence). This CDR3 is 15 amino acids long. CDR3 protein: CASSIGGQGYYEQYF. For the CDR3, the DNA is TGTGCCAGTAGTATAGGCGGGCAGGGCTACTACGAGCAGTACTTC.

CDR3 protein: CASSPTRWVSSYEQYF. The CDR3 nucleotides read TGTGCCAGCAGCCCCACGCGGTGGGTGAGCTCCTACGAGCAGTACTTC. The chain is built from TRBV5-6 and TRBJ2-7, with unresolved D. Trimming removed 4 bases at V and 0 bases at J, with 17 bases between. Germline values: CDR1 SGHDT, CDR2 YYEEEE. There are 16 residues in the CDR3.

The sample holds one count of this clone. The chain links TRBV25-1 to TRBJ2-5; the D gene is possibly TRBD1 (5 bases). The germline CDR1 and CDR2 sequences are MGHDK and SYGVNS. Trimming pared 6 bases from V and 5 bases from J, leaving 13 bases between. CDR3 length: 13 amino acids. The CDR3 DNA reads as TGTGCCAGCAGCTCACAGGTCCCGGAGACCCAGTACTTC. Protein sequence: CASSSQVPETQYF. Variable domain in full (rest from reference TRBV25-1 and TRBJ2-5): EADIYQTPRYLVIGTGKKITLECSQTMGHDKMYWYQQDPGMELHLIHYSYGVNSTEKGDLSSESTVSRIRTEHFPLTLESARPSHTSQYLCASSSQVPETQYFGPGTRLLVL.

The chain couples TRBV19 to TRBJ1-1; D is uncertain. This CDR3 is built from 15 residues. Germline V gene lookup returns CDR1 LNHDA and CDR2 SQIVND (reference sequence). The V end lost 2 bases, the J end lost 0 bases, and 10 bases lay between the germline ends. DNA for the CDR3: TGTGCCAGTAGTATAACAGCCGGCATGAACACTGAAGCTTTCTTT. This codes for CASSITAGMNTEAFF.

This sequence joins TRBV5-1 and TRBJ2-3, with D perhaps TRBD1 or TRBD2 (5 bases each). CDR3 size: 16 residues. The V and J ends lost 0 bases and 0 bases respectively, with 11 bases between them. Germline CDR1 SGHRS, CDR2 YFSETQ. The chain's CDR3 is CASSLGDQHSTDTQYF. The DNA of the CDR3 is TGCGCCAGCAGCTTGGGGGACCAGCATAGCACAGATACGCAGTATTTT.

Here the CDR3 reads CASSSGTGSNIQYF. The CDR3 bases are TGTGCCAGCAGTTCCGGGACAGGGTCCAACATTCAGTACTTC. The chain carries TRBV7-9 and TRBJ2-4, with 9 bases lining up with TRBD1. Germline V gene sequence: CDR1 SEHNR, CDR2 FQNEAQ (reference sequence). The CDR3 is made up of 14 amino acids. The ends lost 6 bases at V and 7 bases at J; junction bases unmatched: 7.

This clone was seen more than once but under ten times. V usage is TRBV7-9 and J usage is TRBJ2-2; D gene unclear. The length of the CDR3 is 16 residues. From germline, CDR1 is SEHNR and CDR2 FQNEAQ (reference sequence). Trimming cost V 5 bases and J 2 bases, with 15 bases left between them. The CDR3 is CASSRMTGGNTGELFF. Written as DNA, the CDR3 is TGTGCCAGCAGCCGCATGACTGGCGGAAACACCGGGGAGCTGTTTTTT.

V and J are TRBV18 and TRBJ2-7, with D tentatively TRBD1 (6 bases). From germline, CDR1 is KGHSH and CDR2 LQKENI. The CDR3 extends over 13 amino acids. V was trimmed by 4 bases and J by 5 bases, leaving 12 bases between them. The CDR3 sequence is CASSLGHGDEQYF. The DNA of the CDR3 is TGTGCCAGCTCACTGGGACACGGGGACGAGCAGTACTTC.

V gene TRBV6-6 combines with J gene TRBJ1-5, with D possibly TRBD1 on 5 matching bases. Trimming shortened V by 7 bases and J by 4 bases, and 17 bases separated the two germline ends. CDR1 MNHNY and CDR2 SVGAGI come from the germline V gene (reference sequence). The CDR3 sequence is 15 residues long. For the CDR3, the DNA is TGTGCCAGCAACCCGGCAGCGGGGCGGAATCAGCCCCAGCATTTT. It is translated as CASNPAAGRNQPQHF.

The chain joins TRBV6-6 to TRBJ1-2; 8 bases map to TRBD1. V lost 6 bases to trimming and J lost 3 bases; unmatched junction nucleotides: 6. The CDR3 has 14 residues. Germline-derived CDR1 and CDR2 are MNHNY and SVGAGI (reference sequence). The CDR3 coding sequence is TGTGCCAGCAGAGAGGGACAGGCCTACTATGGCTACACCTTC. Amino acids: CASREGQAYYGYTF.

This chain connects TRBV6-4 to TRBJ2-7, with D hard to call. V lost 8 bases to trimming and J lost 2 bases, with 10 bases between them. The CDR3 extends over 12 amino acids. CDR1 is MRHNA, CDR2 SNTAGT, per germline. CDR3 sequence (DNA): TGTGCCAGCCTCGATCGTACCTACGAGCAGTACTTC. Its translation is CASLDRTYEQYF.

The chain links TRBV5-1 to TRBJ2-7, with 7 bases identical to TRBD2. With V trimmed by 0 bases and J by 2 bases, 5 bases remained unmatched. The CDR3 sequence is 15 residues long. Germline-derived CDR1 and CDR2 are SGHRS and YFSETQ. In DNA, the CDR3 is TGCGCCAGCAGCTTGGTGCCTAGCGGAACCTACGAGCAGTACTTC. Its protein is CASSLVPSGTYEQYF.

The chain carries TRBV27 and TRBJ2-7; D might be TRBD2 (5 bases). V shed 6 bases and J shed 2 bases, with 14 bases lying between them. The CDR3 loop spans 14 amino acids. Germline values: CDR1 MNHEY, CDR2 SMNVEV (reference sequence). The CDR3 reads CASSPRAVTYEQYF. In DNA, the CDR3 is TGTGCCAGCAGCCCGAGGGCGGTAACCTACGAGCAGTACTTC.

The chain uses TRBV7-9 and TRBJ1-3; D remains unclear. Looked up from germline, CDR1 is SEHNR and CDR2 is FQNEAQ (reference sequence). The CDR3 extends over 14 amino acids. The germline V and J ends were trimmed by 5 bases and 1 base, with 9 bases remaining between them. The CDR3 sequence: CASSRPGSGNTIYF. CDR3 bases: TGTGCCAGCAGCCGACCGGGATCTGGAAACACCATATATTTT.

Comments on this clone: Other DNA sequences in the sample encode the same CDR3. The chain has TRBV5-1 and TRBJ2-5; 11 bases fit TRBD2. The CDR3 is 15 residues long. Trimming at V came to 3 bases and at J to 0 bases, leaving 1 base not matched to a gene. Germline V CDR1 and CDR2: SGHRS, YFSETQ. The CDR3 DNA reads TGCGCCAGCAGCTCGGGACTAGCGGACCAAGAGACCCAGTACTTC. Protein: CASSSGLADQETQYF.

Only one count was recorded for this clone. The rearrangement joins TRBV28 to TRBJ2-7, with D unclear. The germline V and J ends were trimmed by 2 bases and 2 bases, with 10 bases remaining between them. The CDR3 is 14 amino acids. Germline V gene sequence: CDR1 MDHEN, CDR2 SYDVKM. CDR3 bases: TGTGCCAGCAGTTTACCACAGAAGACCTACGAGCAGTACTTC. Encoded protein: CASSLPQKTYEQYF. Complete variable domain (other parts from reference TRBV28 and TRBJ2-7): DVKVTQSSRYLVKRTGEKVFLECVQDMDHENMFWYRQDPGLGLRLIYFSYDVKMKEKGDIPEGYSVSREKKERFSLILESASTNQTSMYLCASSLPQKTYEQYFGPGTRLTVT.

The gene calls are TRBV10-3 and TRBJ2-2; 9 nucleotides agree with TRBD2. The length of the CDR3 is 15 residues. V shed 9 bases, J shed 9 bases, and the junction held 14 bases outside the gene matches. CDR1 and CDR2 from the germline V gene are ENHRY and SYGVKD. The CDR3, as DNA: TGTGCCATAGACTCGGGACTAGCCGGCGGGAGGGAGCTGTTTTTT. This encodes CAIDSGLAGGRELFF.

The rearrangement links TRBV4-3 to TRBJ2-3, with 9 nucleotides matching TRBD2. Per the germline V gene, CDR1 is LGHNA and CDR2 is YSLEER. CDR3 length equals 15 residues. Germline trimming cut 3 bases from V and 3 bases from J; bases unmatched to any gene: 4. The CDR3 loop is CASSHLREGTDTQYF. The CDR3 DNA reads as TGCGCCAGCAGCCACCTGCGGGAGGGGACAGATACGCAGTATTTT.

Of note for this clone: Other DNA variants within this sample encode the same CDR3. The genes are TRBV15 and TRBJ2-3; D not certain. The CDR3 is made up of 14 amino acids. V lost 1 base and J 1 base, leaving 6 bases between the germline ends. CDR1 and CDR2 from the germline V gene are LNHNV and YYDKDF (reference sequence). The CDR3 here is CATSRGLGTDTQYF. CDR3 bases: TGTGCCACCAGCAGAGGACTGGGCACAGATACGCAGTATTTT.

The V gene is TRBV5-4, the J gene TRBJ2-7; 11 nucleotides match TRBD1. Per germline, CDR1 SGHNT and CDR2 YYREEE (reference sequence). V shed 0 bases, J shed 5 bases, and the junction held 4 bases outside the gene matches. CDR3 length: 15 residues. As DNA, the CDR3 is TGTGCCAGCAGCTTGGTGGGACAGGGGGTCGACGAGCAGTACTTC. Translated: CASSLVGQGVDEQYF.

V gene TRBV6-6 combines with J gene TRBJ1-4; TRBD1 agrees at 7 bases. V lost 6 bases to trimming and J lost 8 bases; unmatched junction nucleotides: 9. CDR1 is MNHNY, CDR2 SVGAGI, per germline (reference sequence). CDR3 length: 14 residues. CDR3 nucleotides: TGTGCCAGCAGGTCCGGGACAGAATACGAAAAACTGTTTTTT. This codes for CASRSGTEYEKLFF.